Listed below are T cell receptor beta chains from one sample, sequenced in a study of human T cells and chemical hapten exposure. TCRdb re-called the RACE reads with MiXCR, one entry per CDR3 protein. The top ten hold around 2.5% of the sample, which has around 200,000 distinct CDR3 sequences, around 23% seen once. The specimen comprised whole blood, sampled in connection with sensitization to the hapten diphenylcyclopropenone (DPC). The source is a woman aged 40-49 years with alopecia areata. Some clones in this sample may be carry-over from other donors' samples. Each CDR3 is given with its conserved first and last residue. Each record gives: V gene, CDR3 length, clone size, J gene, CDR3 protein. Not all rows give a size; the values are once, few, many and, for expanded clones, a class.

V: TRBV4-3; length: 15; size: many; J: TRBJ1-2; CDR3: CASSQDSGGFYGYTF
V: TRBV29-1; length: 13; size: NA; J: TRBJ1-1; CDR3: CSAVLMENTEAFF
V: TRBV7-2; length: 12; size: NA; J: TRBJ1-1; CDR3: CASSLDREEAFF
V: TRBV6-2/TRBV6-3; length: 16; size: NA; J: TRBJ2-6; CDR3: CASRDRVSLGANVLTF
V: TRBV2; length: 15; size: NA; J: TRBJ1-2; CDR3: CASSWRVQGSYGYTF
V: TRBV2; length: 15; size: few; J: TRBJ2-2; CDR3: CASRARSGRSGELFF
V: TRBV6-2/TRBV6-3; length: 13; size: NA; J: TRBJ2-7; CDR3: CASNTARVSEQYF
V: TRBV7-2; length: 14; size: NA; J: TRBJ2-2; CDR3: CASSQTRDTGELFF
V: TRBV28; length: 17; size: few; J: TRBJ1-6; CDR3: CASSLAGVTGDNSPLHF
V: TRBV20-1; length: 14; size: NA; J: TRBJ2-1; CDR3: CSAVTSGSRNEQFF